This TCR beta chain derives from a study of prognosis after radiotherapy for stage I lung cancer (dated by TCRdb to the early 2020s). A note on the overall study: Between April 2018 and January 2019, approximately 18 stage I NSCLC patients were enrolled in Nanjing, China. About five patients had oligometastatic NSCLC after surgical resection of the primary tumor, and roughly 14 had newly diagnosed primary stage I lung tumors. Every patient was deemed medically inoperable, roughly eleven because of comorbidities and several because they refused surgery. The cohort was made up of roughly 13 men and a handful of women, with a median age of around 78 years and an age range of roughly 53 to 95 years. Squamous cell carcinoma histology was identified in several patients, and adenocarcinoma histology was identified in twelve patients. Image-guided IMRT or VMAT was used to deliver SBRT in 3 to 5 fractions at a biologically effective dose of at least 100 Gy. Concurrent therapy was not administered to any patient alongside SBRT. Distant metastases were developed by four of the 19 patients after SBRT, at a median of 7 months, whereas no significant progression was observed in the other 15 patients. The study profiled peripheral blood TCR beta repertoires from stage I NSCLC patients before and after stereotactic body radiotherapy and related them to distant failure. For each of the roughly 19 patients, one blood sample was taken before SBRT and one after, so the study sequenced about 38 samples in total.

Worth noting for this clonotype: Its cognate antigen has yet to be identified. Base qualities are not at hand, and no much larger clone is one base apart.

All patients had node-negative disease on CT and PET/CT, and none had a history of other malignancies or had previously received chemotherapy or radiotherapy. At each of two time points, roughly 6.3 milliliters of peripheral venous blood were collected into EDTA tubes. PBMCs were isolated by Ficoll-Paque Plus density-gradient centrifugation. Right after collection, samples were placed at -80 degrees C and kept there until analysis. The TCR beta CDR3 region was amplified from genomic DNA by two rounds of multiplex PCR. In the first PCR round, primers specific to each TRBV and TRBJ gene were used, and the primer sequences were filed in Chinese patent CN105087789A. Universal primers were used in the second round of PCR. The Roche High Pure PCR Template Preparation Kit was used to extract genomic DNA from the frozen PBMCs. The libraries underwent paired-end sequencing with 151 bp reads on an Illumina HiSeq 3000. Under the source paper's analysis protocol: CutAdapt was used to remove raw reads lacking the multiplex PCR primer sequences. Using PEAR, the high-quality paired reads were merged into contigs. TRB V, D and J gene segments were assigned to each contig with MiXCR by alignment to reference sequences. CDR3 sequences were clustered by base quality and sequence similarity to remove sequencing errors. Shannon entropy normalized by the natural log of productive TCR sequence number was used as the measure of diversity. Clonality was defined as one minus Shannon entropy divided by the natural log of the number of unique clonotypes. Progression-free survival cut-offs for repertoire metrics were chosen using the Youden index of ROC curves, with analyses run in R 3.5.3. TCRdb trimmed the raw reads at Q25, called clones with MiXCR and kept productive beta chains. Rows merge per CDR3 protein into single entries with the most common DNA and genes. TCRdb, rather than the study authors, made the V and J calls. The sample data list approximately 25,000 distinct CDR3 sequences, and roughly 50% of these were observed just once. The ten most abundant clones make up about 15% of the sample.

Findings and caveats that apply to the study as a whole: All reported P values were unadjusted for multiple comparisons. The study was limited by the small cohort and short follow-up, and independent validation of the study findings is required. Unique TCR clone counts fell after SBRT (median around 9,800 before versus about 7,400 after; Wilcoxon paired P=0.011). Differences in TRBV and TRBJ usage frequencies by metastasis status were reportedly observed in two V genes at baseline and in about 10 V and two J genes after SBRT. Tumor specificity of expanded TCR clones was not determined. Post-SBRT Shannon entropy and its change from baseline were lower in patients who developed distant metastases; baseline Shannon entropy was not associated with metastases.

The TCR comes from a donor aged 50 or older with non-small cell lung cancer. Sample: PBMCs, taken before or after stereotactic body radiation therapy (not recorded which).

The DNA sequence is as follows: TGTGCGGACAGGGGATCTGTTGGCTACACCTTC. It codes for CADRGSVGYTF. Here the chain combines TRBV11-2 and TRBJ1-2, with 9 central nucleotides matching TRBD1. From its cysteine to its phenylalanine, the CDR3 spans 11 amino acids. Just the 33-base CDR3 DNA is kept, in frame starting at base 1. CDR1 is given as SGHAT and CDR2 as FQNNGV, both from the germline V gene.